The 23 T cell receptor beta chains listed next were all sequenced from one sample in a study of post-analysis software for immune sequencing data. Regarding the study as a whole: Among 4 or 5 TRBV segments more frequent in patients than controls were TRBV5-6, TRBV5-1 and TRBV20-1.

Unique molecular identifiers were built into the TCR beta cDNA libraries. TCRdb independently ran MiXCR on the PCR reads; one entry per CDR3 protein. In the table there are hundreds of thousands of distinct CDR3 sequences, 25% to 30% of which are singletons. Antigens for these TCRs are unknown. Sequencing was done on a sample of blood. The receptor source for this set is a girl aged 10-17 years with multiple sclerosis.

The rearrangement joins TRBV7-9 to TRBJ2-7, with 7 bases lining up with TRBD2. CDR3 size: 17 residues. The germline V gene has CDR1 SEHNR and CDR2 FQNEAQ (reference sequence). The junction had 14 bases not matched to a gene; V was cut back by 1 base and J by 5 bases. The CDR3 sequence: CASSLEFGGSRANEQYF. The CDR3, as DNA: TGTGCCAGCAGCTTAGAGTTCGGCGGGAGTAGGGCCAACGAGCAGTACTTC.

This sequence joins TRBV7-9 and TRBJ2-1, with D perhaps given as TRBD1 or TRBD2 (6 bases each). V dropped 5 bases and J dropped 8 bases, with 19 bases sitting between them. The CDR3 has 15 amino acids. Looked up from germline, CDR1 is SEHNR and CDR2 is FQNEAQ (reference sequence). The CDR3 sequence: CASSPARGRGHEQFF. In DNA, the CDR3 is TGTGCCAGCAGCCCAGCCCGGGGGCGTGGCCATGAGCAGTTCTTC.

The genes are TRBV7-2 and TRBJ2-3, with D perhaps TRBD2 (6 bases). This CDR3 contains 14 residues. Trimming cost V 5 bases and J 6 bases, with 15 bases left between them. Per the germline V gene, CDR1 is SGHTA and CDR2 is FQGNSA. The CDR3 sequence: CASSPGAGWDTQYF. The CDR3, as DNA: TGTGCCAGCAGCCCTGGGGCGGGATGGGATACGCAGTATTTT.

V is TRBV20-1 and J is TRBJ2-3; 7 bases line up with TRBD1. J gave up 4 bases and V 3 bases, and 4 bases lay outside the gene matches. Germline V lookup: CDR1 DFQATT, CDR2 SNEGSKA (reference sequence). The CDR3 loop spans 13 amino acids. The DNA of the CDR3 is TGCAGTGCTAGTGCTACAGGGGCAGATACGCAGTATTTT. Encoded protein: CSASATGADTQYF.

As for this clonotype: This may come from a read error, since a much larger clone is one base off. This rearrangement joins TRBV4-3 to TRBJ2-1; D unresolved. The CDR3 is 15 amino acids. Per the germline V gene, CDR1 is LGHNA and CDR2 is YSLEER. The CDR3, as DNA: TGCGCCAGCGGCCAAGATACGGCCCAGATGAATGAGCAGTTCTTC. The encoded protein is CASGQDTAQMNEQFF.

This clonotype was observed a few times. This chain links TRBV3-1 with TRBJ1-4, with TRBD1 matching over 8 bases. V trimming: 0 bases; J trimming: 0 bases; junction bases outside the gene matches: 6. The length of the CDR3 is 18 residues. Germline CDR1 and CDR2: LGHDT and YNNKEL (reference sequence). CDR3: CASSQDPTGVATNEKLFF. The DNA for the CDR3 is TGTGCCAGCAGCCAAGATCCGACAGGGGTCGCAACTAATGAAAAACTGTTTTTT.

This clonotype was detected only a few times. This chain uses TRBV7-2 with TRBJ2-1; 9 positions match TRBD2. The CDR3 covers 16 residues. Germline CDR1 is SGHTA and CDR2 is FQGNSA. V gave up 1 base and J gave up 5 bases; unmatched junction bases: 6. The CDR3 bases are TGTGCCAGCAGCTTAGATATTAGCGGGGGTCACAATGAGCAGTTCTTC. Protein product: CASSLDISGGHNEQFF.

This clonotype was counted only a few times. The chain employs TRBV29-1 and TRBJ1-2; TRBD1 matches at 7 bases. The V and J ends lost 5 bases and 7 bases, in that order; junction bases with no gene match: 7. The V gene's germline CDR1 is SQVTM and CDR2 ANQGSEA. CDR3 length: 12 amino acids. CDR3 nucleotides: TGCAGCGTTCCGGGACAGTTCACTGGCTACACCTTC. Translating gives CSVPGQFTGYTF.

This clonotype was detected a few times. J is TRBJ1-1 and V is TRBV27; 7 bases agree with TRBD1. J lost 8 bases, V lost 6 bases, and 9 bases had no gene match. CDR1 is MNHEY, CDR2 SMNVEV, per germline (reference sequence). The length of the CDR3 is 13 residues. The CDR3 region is CASSRQGRFEAFF. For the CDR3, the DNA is TGTGCCAGCAGCCGACAGGGCCGCTTCGAAGCTTTCTTT.

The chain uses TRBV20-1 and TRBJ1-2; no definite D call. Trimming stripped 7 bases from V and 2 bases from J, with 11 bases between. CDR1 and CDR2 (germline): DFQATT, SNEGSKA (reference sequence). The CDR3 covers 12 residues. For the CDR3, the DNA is TGCAGTGGAACAGTTCCCAACTATGGCTACACCTTC. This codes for CSGTVPNYGYTF.

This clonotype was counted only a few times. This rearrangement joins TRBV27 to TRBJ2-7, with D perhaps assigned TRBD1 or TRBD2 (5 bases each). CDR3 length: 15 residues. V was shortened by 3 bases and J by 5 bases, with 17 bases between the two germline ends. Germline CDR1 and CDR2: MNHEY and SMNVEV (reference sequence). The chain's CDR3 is CASSLGPNDGNEQYF. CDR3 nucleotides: TGTGCCAGCAGTTTGGGACCCAATGACGGGAACGAGCAGTACTTC.

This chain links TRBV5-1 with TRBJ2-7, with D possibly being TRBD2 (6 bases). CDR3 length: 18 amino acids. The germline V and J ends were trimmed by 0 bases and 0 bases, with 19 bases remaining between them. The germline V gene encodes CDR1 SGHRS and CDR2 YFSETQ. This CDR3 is CASSLEAWGRESSYEQYF. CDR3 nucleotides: TGCGCCAGCAGCTTGGAGGCCTGGGGCCGGGAGAGCTCCTACGAGCAGTACTTC.

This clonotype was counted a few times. CDR3 in DNA: TGTGCCAGCAGCACGCGGGACAGGGGGCAGGTCGAGCAGTACTTC. Translated: CASSTRDRGQVEQYF. The chain combines TRBV7-2 with TRBJ2-7, with 12 bases matching TRBD1. This CDR3 contains 15 residues. Germline CDR1 and CDR2: SGHTA and FQGNSA. The junction had 8 bases not matched to a gene; V was cut back by 5 bases and J by 6 bases.

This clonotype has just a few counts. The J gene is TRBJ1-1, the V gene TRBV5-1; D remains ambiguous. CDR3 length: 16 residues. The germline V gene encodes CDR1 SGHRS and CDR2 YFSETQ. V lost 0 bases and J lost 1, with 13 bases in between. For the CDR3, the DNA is TGCGCCAGCAGCTTGGCCGATAACAGAAAGAACACTGAAGCTTTCTTT. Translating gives CASSLADNRKNTEAFF.

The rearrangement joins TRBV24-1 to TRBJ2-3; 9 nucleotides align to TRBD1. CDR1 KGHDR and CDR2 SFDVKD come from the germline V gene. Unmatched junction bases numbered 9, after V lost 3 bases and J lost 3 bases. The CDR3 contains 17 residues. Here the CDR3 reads CATSDRRVDRGTDTQYF. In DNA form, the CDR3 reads TGTGCCACCAGTGATAGAAGAGTGGACAGGGGTACAGATACGCAGTATTTT.

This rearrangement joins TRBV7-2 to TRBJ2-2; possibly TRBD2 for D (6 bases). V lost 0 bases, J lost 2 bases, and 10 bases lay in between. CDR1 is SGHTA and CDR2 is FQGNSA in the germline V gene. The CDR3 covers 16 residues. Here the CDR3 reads CASSLAGGANTGELFF. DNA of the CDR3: TGTGCCAGCAGCTTAGCGGGCGGGGCTAACACCGGGGAGCTGTTTTTT.

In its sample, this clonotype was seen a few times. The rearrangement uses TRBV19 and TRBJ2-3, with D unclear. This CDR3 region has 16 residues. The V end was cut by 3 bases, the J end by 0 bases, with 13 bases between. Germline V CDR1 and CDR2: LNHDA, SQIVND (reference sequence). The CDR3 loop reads CASSISPDASTDTQYF. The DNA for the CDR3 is TGTGCCAGTAGTATTTCCCCCGACGCTAGCACAGATACGCAGTATTTT.

In DNA, the CDR3 is TGTGCCATCAGTGATTCAAGCTCCTATAATTCACCCCTCCACTTT. The encoded protein is CAISDSSSYNSPLHF. The chain combines TRBV10-3 with TRBJ1-6; the D is unclear. CDR1 is ENHRY and CDR2 is SYGVKD in the germline V gene. This CDR3 spans 15 amino acids. The V gene lost 3 bases and the J gene lost 0 bases, with 6 bases spanning the gap.

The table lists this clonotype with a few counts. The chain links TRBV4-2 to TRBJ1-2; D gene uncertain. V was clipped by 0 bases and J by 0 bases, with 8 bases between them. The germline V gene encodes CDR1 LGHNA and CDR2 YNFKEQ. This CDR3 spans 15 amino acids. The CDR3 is CASSQDSQTNYGYTF. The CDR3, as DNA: TGTGCCAGCAGCCAAGATTCCCAGACTAACTATGGCTACACCTTC.

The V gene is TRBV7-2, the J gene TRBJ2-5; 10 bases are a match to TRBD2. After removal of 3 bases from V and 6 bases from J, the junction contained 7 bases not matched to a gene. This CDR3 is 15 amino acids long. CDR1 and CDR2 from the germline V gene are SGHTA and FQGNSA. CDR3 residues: CASSLSSGSPQTQYF. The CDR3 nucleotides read TGTGCCAGCAGCTTGTCTAGCGGGAGTCCGCAGACCCAGTACTTC.

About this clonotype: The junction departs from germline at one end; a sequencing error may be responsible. Here the CDR3 reads CATSNLKTSESSTDTQYF. The CDR3 region has the DNA TGTGCCACCAGTAATTTGAAGACTAGCGAGAGCTCCACAGATACGCAGTATTTT. The rearrangement joins TRBV24-1 to TRBJ2-3; 8 bases agree with TRBD2. Germline V CDR1 and CDR2: KGHDR, SFDVKD. The CDR3 length is 18 residues.

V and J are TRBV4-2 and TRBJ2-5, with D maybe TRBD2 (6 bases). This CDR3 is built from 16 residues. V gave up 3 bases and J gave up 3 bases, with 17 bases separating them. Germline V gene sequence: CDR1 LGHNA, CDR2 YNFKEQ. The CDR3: CASSHRTPGLKETQYF. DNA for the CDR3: TGTGCCAGCAGCCACAGAACTCCGGGACTTAAAGAGACCCAGTACTTC.

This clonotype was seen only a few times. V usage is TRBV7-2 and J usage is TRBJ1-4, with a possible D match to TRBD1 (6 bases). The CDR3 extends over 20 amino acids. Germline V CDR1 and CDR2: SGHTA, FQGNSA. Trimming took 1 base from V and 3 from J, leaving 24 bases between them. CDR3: CASSLVGPGVRGLSNEKLFF. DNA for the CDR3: TGTGCCAGCAGCTTAGTCGGGCCAGGGGTCCGAGGTTTGTCTAATGAAAAACTGTTTTTT.